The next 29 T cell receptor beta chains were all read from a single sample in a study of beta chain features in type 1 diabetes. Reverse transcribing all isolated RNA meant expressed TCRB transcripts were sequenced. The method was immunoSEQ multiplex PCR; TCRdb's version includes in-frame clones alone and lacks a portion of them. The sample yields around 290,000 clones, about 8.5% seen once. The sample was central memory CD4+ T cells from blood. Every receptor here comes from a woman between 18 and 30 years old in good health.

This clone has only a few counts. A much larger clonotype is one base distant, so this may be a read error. Here the CDR3 DNA reads TGTGCCAGCAGCGAAGACAGGGCTGGAAACACCATATATTTT. Translated, it gives CASSEDRAGNTIYF. V is TRBV7-9 and J is TRBJ1-3; 7 nucleotides align to TRBD1. The CDR3 sequence is 14 residues long. V lost 5 bases to trimming and J lost 2 bases; unmatched junction nucleotides: 3. Germline CDR1 reads SEHNR; CDR2 reads FQNEAQ (reference sequence). The full variable domain, with the rest looked up from reference TRBV7-9 and TRBJ1-3, is DTGVSQNPRHKITKRGQNVTFRCDPISEHNRLYWYRQTLGQGPEFLTYFQNEAQLEKSRLLSDRFSAERPKGSFSTLEIQRTEQGDSAMYLCASSEDRAGNTIYFGEGSWLTVV.

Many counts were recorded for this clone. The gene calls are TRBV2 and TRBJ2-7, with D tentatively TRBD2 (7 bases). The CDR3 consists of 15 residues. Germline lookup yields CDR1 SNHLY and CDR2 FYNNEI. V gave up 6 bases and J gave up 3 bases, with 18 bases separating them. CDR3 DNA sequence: TGTGCCAGCAGAGCGAACAGGGAGGGTCACTACGAGCAGTACTTC. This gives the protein CASRANREGHYEQYF.

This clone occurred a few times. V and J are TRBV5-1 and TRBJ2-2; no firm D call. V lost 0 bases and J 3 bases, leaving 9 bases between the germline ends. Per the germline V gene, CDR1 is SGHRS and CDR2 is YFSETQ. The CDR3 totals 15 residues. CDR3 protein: CASSLELGYTGELFF. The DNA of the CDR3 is TGCGCCAGCAGCTTGGAACTGGGCTACACCGGGGAGCTGTTTTTT.

CDR3 sequence: CASTSGRRDYEQYV. Written as DNA, the CDR3 is TGTGCCAGCACCTCCGGACGGAGGGACTACGAGCAGTACGTC. V is TRBV6-4 and J is TRBJ2-7; TRBD2 is a possible D gene (6 bases). The CDR3 runs 14 residues. In germline, CDR1 is MRHNA, CDR2 SNTAGT. Between the trimmed V and J ends, which lost 7 bases and 3 bases, there was a span of 16 bases.

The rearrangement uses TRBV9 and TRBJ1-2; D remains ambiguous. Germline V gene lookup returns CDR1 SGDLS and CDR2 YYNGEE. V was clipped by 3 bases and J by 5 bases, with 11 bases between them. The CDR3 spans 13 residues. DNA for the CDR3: TGTGCCAGCAGCGAGGAGGGCCTGTATGGCTACACCTTC. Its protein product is CASSEEGLYGYTF.

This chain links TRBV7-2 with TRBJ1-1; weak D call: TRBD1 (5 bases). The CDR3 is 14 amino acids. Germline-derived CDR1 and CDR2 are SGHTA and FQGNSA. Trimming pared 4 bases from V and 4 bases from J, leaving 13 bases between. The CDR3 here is CASSSLRQFTEAFF. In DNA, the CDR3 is TGTGCCAGCAGCTCACTACGACAGTTCACTGAAGCTTTCTTT.

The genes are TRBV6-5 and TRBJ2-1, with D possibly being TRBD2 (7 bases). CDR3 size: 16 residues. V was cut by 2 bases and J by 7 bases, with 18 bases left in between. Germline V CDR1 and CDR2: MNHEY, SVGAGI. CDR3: CASSYDRWTAGNEQFF. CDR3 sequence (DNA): TGTGCCAGCAGTTACGATCGGTGGACAGCGGGGAATGAGCAGTTCTTC.

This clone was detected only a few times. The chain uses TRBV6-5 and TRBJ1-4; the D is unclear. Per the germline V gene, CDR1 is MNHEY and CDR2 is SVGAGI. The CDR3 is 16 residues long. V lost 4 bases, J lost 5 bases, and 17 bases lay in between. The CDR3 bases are TGTGCCAGCAGTTCCGCCCAGACCAGAAGAAATGAAAAACTGTTTTTT. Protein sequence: CASSSAQTRRNEKLFF.

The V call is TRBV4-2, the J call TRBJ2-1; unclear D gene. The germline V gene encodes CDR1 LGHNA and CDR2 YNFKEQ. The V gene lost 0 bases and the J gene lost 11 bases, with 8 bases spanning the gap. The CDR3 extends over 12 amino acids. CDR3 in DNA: TGTGCCAGCAGCCAAGATAAAGGAAAGCAGTTCTTC. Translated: CASSQDKGKQFF.

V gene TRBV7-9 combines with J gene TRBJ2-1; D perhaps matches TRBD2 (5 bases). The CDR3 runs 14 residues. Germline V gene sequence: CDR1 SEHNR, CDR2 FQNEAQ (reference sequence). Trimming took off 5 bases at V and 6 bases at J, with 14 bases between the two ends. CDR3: CASSQADWANEQFF. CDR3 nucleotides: TGTGCCAGCAGCCAGGCGGACTGGGCCAATGAGCAGTTCTTC.

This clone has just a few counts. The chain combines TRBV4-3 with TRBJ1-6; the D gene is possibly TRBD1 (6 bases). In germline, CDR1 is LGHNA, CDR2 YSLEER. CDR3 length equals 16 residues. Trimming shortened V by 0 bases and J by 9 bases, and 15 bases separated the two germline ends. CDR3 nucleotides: TGCGCCAGCAGCCAAGAGACAGGCCTTTCCGTTTCACCCCTCCACTTT. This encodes CASSQETGLSVSPLHF.

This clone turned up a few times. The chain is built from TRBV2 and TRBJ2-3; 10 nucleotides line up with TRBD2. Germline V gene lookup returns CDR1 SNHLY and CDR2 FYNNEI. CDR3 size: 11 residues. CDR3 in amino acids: CSGGATDTQYF. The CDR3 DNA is TGTAGCGGGGGGGCCACAGATACGCAGTATTTT. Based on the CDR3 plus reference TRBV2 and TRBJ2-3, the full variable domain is EPEVTQTPSHQVTQMGQEVILRCVPISNHLYFYWYRQILGQKVEFLVSFYNNEISEKSEIFDDQFSVERPDGSNFTLKIRSTKLEDSAMYFCSGGATDTQYFGPGTRLTVL.

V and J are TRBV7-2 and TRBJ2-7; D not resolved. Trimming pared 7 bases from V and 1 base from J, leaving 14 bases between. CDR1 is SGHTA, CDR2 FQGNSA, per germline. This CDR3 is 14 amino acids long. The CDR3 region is CASTNNGVSYEQYF. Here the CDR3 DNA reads TGTGCCAGCACCAATAATGGGGTGTCCTACGAGCAGTACTTC.

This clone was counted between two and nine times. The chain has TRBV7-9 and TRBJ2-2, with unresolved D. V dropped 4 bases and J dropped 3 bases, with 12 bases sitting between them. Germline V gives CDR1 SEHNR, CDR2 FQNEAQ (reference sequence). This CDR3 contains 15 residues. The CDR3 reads CASSSVLQHTGELFF. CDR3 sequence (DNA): TGTGCCAGCAGCTCAGTTCTACAGCACACCGGGGAGCTGTTTTTT.

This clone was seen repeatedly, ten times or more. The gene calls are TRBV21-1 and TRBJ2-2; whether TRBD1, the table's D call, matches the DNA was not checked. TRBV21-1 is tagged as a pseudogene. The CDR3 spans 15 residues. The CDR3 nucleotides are TGTGCCAGCAGCAAACTTACAGGGCCCACCGGGGAGCTGTTTTTT. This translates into CASSKLTGPTGELFF.

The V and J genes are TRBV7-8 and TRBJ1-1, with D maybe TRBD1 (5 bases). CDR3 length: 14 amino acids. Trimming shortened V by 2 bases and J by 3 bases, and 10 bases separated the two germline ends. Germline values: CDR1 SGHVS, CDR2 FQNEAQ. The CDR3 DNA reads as TGTGCCAGCAGCTTATTCTGGGGGGACACTGAAGCTTTCTTT. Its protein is CASSLFWGDTEAFF. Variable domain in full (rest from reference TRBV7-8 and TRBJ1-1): GAGVSQSPRYKVAKRGQDVALRCDPISGHVSLFWYQQALGQGPEFLTYFQNEAQLDKSGLPSDRFFAERPEGSVSTLKIQRTQQEDSAVYLCASSLFWGDTEAFFGQGTRLTVV.

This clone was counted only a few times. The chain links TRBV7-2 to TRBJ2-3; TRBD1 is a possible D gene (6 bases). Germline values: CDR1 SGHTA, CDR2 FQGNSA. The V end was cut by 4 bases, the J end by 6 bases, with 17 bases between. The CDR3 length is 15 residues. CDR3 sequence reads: CASSYRTASADTQYF. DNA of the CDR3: TGTGCCAGCAGCTACCGGACAGCCAGCGCTGATACGCAGTATTTT.

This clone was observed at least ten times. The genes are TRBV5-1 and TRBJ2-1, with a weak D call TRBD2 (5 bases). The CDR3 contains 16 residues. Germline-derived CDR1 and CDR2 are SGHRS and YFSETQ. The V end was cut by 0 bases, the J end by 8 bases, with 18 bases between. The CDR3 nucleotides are TGCGCCAGCAGCTTGGATCGGGGTGGCAATCGATATGAGCAGTTCTTC. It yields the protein CASSLDRGGNRYEQFF.

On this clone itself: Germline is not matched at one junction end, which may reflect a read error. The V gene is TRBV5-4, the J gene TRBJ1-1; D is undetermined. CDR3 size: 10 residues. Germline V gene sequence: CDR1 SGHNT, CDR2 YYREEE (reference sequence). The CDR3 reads CASRLSLGVF. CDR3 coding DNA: TGTGCCAGCAGGTTGTCTCTTGGCGTGTTT.

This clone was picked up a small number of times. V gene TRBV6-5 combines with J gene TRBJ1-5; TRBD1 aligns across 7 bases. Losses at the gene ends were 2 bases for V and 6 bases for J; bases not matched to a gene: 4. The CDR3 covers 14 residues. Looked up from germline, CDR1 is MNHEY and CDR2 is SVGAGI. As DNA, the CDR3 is TGTGCCAGCAGTTACGAGGGGGCCAGTCAGCCCCAGCATTTT. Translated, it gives CASSYEGASQPQHF.

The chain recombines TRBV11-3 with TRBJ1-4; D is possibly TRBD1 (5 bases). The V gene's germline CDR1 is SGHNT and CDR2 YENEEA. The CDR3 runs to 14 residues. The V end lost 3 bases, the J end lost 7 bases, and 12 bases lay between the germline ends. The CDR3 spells CASSFYARAEKLFF. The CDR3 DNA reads TGTGCCAGCAGCTTTTACGCCAGGGCTGAAAAACTGTTTTTT.

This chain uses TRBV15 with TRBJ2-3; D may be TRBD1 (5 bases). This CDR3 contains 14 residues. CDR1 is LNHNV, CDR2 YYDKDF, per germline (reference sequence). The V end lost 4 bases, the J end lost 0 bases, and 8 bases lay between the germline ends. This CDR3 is CATSKAGSTDTQYF. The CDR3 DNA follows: TGTGCCACCAGCAAAGCAGGGAGCACAGATACGCAGTATTTT.

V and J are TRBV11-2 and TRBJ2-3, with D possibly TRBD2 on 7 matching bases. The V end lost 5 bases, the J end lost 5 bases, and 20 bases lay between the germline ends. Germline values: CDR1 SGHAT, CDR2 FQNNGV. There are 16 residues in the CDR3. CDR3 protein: CASSRGAGTREDTQYF. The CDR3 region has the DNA TGTGCCAGCAGCCGGGGGGCGGGAACCCGAGAAGATACGCAGTATTTT.

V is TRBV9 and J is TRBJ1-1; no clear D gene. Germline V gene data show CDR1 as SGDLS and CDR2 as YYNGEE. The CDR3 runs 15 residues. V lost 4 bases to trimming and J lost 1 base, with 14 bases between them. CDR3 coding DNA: TGTGCCAGCAGCCCGACCCGCCGGGGGAACACTGAAGCTTTCTTT. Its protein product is CASSPTRRGNTEAFF.

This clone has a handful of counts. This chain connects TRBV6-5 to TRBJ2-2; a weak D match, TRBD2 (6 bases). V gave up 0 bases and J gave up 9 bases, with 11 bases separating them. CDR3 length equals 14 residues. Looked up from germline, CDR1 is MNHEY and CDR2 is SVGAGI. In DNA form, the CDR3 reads TGTGCCAGCAGTTACTCCGGGGGTGGTCGGGAGCTGTTTTTT. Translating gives CASSYSGGGRELFF.

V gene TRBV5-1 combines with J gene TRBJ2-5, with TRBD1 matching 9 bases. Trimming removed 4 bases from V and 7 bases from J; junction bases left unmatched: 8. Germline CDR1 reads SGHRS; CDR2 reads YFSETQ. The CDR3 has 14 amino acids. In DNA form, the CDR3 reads TGCGCCAGCAGCGCCGGGACAGGGCTTGGGACCCAGTACTTC. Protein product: CASSAGTGLGTQYF. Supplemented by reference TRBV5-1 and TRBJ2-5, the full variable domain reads KAGVTQTPRYLIKTRGQQVTLSCSPISGHRSVSWYQQTPGQGLQFLFEYFSETQRNKGNFPGRFSGRQFSNSRSEMNVSTLELGDSALYLCASSAGTGLGTQYFGPGTRLLVL.

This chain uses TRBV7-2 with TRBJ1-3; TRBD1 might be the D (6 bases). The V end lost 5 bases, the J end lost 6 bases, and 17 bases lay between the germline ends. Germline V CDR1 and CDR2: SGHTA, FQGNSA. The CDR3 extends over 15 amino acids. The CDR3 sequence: CASSPFMTGSNTIYF. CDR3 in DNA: TGTGCCAGCAGCCCTTTTATGACAGGATCAAACACCATATATTTT.

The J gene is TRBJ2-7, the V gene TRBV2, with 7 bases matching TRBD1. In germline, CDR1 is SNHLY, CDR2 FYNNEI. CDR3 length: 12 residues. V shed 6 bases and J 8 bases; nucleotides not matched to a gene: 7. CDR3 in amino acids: CASSIRQGQQYV. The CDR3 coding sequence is TGTGCCAGCAGCATCCGACAGGGTCAGCAGTACGTC.

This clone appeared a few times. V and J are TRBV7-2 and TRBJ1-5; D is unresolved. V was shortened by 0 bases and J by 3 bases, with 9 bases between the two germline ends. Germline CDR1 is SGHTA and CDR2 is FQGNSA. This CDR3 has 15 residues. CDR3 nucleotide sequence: TGTGCCAGCAGCTTAGCCGGAATTGCCAATCAGCCCCAGCATTTT. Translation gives CASSLAGIANQPQHF. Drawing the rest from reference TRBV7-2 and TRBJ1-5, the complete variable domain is GAGVSQSPSNKVTEKGKDVELRCDPISGHTALYWYRQSLGQGLEFLIYFQGNSAPDKSGLPSDRFSAERTGGSVSTLTIQRTQQEDSAVYLCASSLAGIANQPQHFGDGTRLSIL.